This T cell receptor beta chain originates from a study of CD4 T cells in relation to SARS-CoV-2 and coronaviruses. Study summary: ViraFEST: roughly 10-day antigen culture of PBMCs, then TCR beta CDR3 sequencing.

About this clone itself: Antigen: not known.

Study-wide results and limits: Monoreactive clones expanded significantly more to SARS-CoV-2 than crossreactive clones did.

Per germline, CDR1 SGHRS and CDR2 YFSETQ. The trim removed 4 bases at V and 8 bases at J, leaving 9 bases unmatched. The CDR3 extends over 15 amino acids. Before the COVID-19 pandemic, during about 2011-2019, CD4+ T cells were taken from unexposed donors. CD4+ T cells were isolated from the cells after about nine days of culture. Testing used SARS-CoV-2 S/N and four cold-coronavirus spikes on unexposed-donor CD4+ T cells, cells permitting. Measured with immunoSEQ multiplex PCR; TCRdb has only the in-frame clones, and not every one. This table holds tens of thousands of clones, 70% to 85% found once. Sequenced input: CD4+ T cells from PBMCs, cultured in vitro. The chain has TRBV5-1 and TRBJ1-4; 9 bases align to TRBD1. The clonotype was recovered from a human donor in good health. The CDR3 region is CASSTQQGAEEKLFF. The CDR3 nucleotides read TGCGCCAGCAGCACCCAACAGGGGGCTGAAGAAAAACTGTTTTTT.